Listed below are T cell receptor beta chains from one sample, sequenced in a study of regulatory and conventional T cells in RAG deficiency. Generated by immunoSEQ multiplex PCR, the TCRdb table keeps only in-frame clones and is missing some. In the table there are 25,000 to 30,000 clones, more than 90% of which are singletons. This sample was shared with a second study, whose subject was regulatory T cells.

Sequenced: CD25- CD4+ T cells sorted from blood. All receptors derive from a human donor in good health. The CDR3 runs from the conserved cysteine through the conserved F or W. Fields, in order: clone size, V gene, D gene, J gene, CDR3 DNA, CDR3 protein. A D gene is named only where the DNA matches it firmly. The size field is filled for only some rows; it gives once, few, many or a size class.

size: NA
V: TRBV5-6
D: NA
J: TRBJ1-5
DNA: TGTGCCAGCAGCTTGGCAGGGCCCAATAGCAATCAGCCCCAGCATTTT
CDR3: CASSLAGPNSNQPQHF

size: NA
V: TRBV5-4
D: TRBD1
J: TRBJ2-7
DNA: TGTGCCAGCAGCTTGGGGGGGACAGGGGGTTACGAGCAGTACTTC
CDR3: CASSLGGTGGYEQYF

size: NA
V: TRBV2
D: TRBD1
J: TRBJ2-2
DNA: TGTGCCAGCAGTGAAGTGCGCAGGGGGCCCGGGGAGCTGTTTTTT
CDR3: CASSEVRRGPGELFF

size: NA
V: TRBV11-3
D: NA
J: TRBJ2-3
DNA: TGTGCCAGCAGCTCTCGGGGGTTCGGCACAGATACGCAGTATTTT
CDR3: CASSSRGFGTDTQYF

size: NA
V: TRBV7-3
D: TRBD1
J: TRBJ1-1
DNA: TGTGCCAGCAGGCCGGACAGGGGGCCATTGAACACTGAAGCTTTCTTT
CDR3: CASRPDRGPLNTEAFF

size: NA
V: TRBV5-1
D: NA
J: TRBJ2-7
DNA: TGCGCCAGCAGCACACAGACAGGTTCCGCCTACGAGCAGTACTTC
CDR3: CASSTQTGSAYEQYF

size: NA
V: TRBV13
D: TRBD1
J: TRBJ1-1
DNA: TGTGCCAGCAGCCCGACAGGGGGCGTGAATTGGGCTTTCTTT
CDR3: CASSPTGGVNWAFF

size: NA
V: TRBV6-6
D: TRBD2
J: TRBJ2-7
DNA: TGTGCCAGCAGCCCACTAGCGGGGGCCTCCTACGAGCAGTACTTC
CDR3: CASSPLAGASYEQYF

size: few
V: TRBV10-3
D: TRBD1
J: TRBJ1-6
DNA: TGTGCCACGGGCGGACAGGAACGTCTTTCACCCCTCCACTTT
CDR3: CATGGQERLSPLHF

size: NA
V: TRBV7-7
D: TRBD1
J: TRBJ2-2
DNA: TGTGCCAGCAGCAAGACAGGGGGCGGAATCACCGGGGAGCTGTTTTTT
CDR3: CASSKTGGGITGELFF

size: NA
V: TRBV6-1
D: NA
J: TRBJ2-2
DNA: TGTGCCAGCAGTGAATTGCAGGGGTCAGGGGAGCTGTTTTTT
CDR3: CASSELQGSGELFF

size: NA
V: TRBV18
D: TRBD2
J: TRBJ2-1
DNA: TGTGCCAGCTCACGCCTTACTTCTAGCGGGCCGAGCTCCTACAATGAGCAGTTCTTC
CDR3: CASSRLTSSGPSSYNEQFF

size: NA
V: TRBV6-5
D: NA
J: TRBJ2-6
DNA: TGTGCCAGCAGTTCCGAGGGGGGGTCTGGGGCCAACGTCCTGACTTTC
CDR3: CASSSEGGSGANVLTF

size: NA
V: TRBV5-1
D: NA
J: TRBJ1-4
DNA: TGCGCCAGCAGCTTGTCAATCGCGGGGAATGAAAAACTGTTTTTT
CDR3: CASSLSIAGNEKLFF

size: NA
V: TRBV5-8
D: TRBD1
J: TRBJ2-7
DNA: TGTGCCAGCAGCTTGGCTAGGGACAGGGGGTACGAGCAGTACTTC
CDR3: CASSLARDRGYEQYF